Listed here are 21 T cell receptor beta chains from one sample, sequenced in a study of blood T cell repertoires in COVID-19. The method was immunoSEQ multiplex PCR; TCRdb's version includes in-frame clones alone and lacks a portion of them. The table records roughly 190,000 clones, nearly 90% of them present only once. The sequenced sample was peripheral blood. These receptors were collected from a man aged 55 to 70 with active or convalescent COVID-19.

This clone came up once. This chain uses TRBV5-1 with TRBJ1-3; weak D call: TRBD1 (5 bases). Per germline, CDR1 SGHRS and CDR2 YFSETQ. There are 16 residues in the CDR3. V lost 0 bases to trimming and J lost 4 bases, with 14 bases between them. This chain's CDR3 is CASSLEAGFRGNTIYF. CDR3 nucleotide sequence: TGCGCCAGCAGCTTGGAGGCAGGGTTTAGGGGAAACACCATATATTTT.

This chain uses TRBV19 with TRBJ2-3, with TRBD1 as a possible D gene (5 bases). This CDR3 spans 16 amino acids. Trimming took 0 bases from V and 0 from J, leaving 10 bases between them. Germline lookup yields CDR1 LNHDA and CDR2 SQIVND (reference sequence). CDR3: CASSIEGPPSTDTQYF. The CDR3 DNA reads as TGTGCCAGTAGTATAGAGGGGCCTCCTAGCACAGATACGCAGTATTTT. Together with reference TRBV19 and TRBJ2-3, the CDR3 gives the full variable domain: DGGITQSPKYLFRKEGQNVTLSCEQNLNHDAMYWYRQDPGQGLRLIYYSQIVNDFQKGDIAEGYSVSREKKESFPLTVTSAQKNPTAFYLCASSIEGPPSTDTQYFGPGTRLTVL.

V and J are TRBV9 and TRBJ2-5, with TRBD1 matching over 7 bases. The V segment lost 6 bases and the J segment 5 bases; nucleotides outside the gene matches: 7. Germline lookup yields CDR1 SGDLS and CDR2 YYNGEE. This CDR3 is 13 amino acids long. DNA for the CDR3: TGTGCCAGCAACCACAGGGGTGGGGAGACCCAGTACTTC. Translating gives CASNHRGGETQYF.

CDR3 nucleotides: TGTGCCAGCAGTTTTGGACAGGGGGCTGGGGAGCAGTACTTC. Translation: CASSFGQGAGEQYF. The chain is built from TRBV6-5 and TRBJ2-7, with TRBD1 identical over 11 bases. Germline values: CDR1 MNHEY, CDR2 SVGAGI. V trimming: 4 bases; J trimming: 7 bases; junction bases outside the gene matches: 6. This CDR3 is 14 amino acids long.

There are many counts of this clone. This rearrangement joins TRBV2 to TRBJ2-3, with TRBD1 matching over 7 bases. CDR3 length: 14 residues. V shed 7 bases and J 4 bases; nucleotides not matched to a gene: 8. Germline loops: CDR1 SNHLY, CDR2 FYNNEI. The CDR3 here is CASMTGSRADTQYF. In DNA form, the CDR3 reads TGTGCCAGCATGACAGGGAGTAGGGCAGATACGCAGTATTTT.

Notes on this clone: It is likely a read error, because the conserved phenylalanine at the end of the CDR3 is missing. Because the CDR3's place on the DNA is in doubt, the DNA is left out and the CDR3 is given as listed by TCRdb. This chain joins TRBV21-1 and TRBJ1-1. TRBV21-1 is classified as a pseudogene. The CDR3 adds up to 8 amino acids, both ends counted. The CDR3 sequence is CASMETPV.

This sequence joins TRBV19 and TRBJ1-1; 7 nucleotides align to TRBD1. The germline CDR1 and CDR2 sequences are LNHDA and SQIVND (reference sequence). Trimming at V came to 6 bases and at J to 5 bases, leaving 6 bases not matched to a gene. The CDR3 has 13 amino acids. The CDR3 DNA reads TGTGCCAGTAGCCTAATACAGGGGACTGAAGCTTTCTTT. It yields the protein CASSLIQGTEAFF.

The J gene is TRBJ1-5, the V gene TRBV4-1, with TRBD1 matching over 10 bases. This CDR3 contains 17 residues. V was clipped by 1 base and J by 9 bases; unmatched bases: 12. Germline CDR1 and CDR2: MGHRA and YSYEKL. The CDR3 DNA reads as TGCGCCAGCAGCCAAGGACCCGGAGGGGGACAGGGGAGGCCCCAGCATTTT. Translated: CASSQGPGGGQGRPQHF.

CDR3 bases: TGTGCCGGAGGACAGCTCTATGGCTACACCTTC. Translated: CAGGQLYGYTF. The chain combines TRBV6-5 with TRBJ1-2, with D possibly being TRBD1 (6 bases). The CDR3 is 11 residues long. V was pared by 11 bases and J by 4 bases, with 11 bases between. Germline loops: CDR1 MNHEY, CDR2 SVGAGI.

This chain uses TRBV29-1 with TRBJ2-2, with 7 nucleotides matching TRBD1. Germline assignment: CDR1 SQVTM and CDR2 ANQGSEA. Trimming took 6 bases from V and 1 from J; bases not matched to a gene: 8. The CDR3 is 15 residues long. CDR3 DNA sequence: TGCAGCGTCCTCCGAGGGGGCGTGAACACCGGGGAGCTGTTTTTT. Protein sequence: CSVLRGGVNTGELFF.

This chain uses TRBV5-4 with TRBJ2-3; D remains unclear. Trimming removed 2 bases from V and 0 bases from J, with 4 bases in between. CDR1 and CDR2 (germline): SGHNT, YYREEE (reference sequence). This CDR3 comprises 13 residues. CDR3: CASSFSSTDTQYF. CDR3 bases: TGTGCCAGCAGCTTTTCTAGCACAGATACGCAGTATTTT.

V and J are TRBV11-2 and TRBJ2-7, with TRBD1 matching 9 bases. The CDR3 is 16 residues long. CDR1 is SGHAT, CDR2 FQNNGV, per germline. The junction had 6 bases not matched to a gene; V was cut back by 1 base and J by 2 bases. The CDR3, as DNA: TGTGCCAGCAGCTTAGTCGCCGGGACAGGGCCCTACGAGCAGTACTTC. Protein sequence: CASSLVAGTGPYEQYF.

The chain combines TRBV18 with TRBJ1-3; weak D call: TRBD1 (6 bases). The CDR3 runs 18 residues. V shed 3 bases and J shed 8 bases, with 26 bases lying between them. Looked up from germline, CDR1 is KGHSH and CDR2 is LQKENI. This CDR3 reads CASSPYSGTSSGVHTIYF. The CDR3 DNA sequence: TGTGCCAGCTCACCTTACTCCGGGACATCGAGTGGGGTCCACACCATATATTTT.

The chain links TRBV23-1 to TRBJ2-5; weak D call: TRBD1 (6 bases). TRBV23-1 is assigned to the ORF class and has an uncertain function. V dropped 0 bases and J dropped 3 bases, with 20 bases sitting between them. The CDR3 loop spans 18 amino acids. In DNA form, the CDR3 reads TGCGCCAGCAGTCAATCTGTCCACCCGATGGGGGCTAAAGAGACCCAGTACTTC. Translation: CASSQSVHPMGAKETQYF.

The count of this clone is one. The rearrangement joins TRBV6-5 to TRBJ1-2; 7 nucleotides align to TRBD1. Germline V gene lookup returns CDR1 MNHEY and CDR2 SVGAGI. The CDR3 is made up of 13 amino acids. With 7 bases clipped from V and 3 bases from J, the junction kept 5 bases outside the gene matches. For the CDR3, the DNA is TGTGCCAGCAAACAGGGGCAGCACTATGGCTACACCTTC. It specifies CASKQGQHYGYTF.

The V call is TRBV5-5, the J call TRBJ2-1; 8 bases are shared with TRBD2. Germline V gives CDR1 SGHKS, CDR2 YYEKEE (reference sequence). CDR3 length: 16 residues. V was pared by 3 bases and J by 4 bases, with 9 bases of the junction left unmatched. This chain's CDR3 is CASSSIAGQLYNEQFF. In nucleotides, the CDR3 is TGTGCCAGCAGCTCGATAGCGGGGCAGCTATACAATGAGCAGTTCTTC.

The V call is TRBV20-1, the J call TRBJ2-1; the D gene is possibly TRBD1 (6 bases). The germline gives CDR1 DFQATT, CDR2 SNEGSKA (reference sequence). The CDR3 has 11 amino acids. CDR3 DNA sequence: TGCAGGGTCCTCCAGGGGAATGAGCAGTTCTTC. This translates into CRVLQGNEQFF.

The rearrangement links TRBV6-6 to TRBJ1-5; D is possibly TRBD1 (5 bases). Trimming removed 4 bases from V and 4 bases from J, with 11 bases in between. Per germline, CDR1 MNHNY and CDR2 SVGAGI (reference sequence). The CDR3 has 14 residues. DNA of the CDR3: TGTGCCAGCAGTTTAAGGGGCCTGAATCAGCCCCAGCATTTT. Translating it yields CASSLRGLNQPQHF.

This chain links TRBV3-1 (or the pseudogene TRBV3-2) with TRBJ2-3; TRBD2 matches at 9 bases. Trimming took 1 base from V and 6 from J; bases not matched to a gene: 8. This CDR3 is 16 amino acids long. Germline lookup yields CDR1 LGHDT and CDR2 YNNKEL (reference sequence). The CDR3 DNA follows: TGTGCCAGCAGCCAAGGGCTAGCGGGGCCCGCGGATACGCAGTATTTT. It specifies CASSQGLAGPADTQYF.

This chain joins TRBV7-9 and TRBJ1-2; D possibly corresponds to TRBD1 (5 bases). Germline V gene sequence: CDR1 SEHNR, CDR2 FQNEAQ (reference sequence). The CDR3 consists of 14 residues. With 2 bases removed from V and 6 bases from J, the gap between germline ends came to 13 bases. The CDR3 protein is CASSLSRAGNGYTF. The CDR3 bases are TGTGCCAGCAGCTTATCACGGGCAGGGAATGGCTACACCTTC.

The chain links TRBV6-1 to TRBJ2-7; D is unclear. Per the germline V gene, CDR1 is MNHNS and CDR2 is SASEGT. The ends were cut back, 1 base at V and 6 bases at J, with 10 bases in the middle. The CDR3 covers 13 residues. The CDR3 coding sequence is TGTGCCAGCAGTGAAGGGCTCCCCCTCGAGCAGTACTTC. Encoded protein: CASSEGLPLEQYF.